Below are 6 T cell receptor beta chains sequenced from a single sample in a study of cytomegalovirus exposure and HLA in healthy donors. The PCR contained 60 Vbeta and 13 Jbeta primers. Sequencing was performed with immunoSEQ multiplex PCR; in TCRdb, only in-frame clones are kept and a portion is missing. Among around 230,000 clones listed, roughly 85% were seen once. The sequenced material came from PBMCs. Every receptor here comes from a girl aged 2 to 9 in good health and CMV-seronegative.

This chain links TRBV9 with TRBJ1-1; a possible D gene is TRBD1 (5 bases). V was trimmed by 1 base and J by 5 bases, leaving 9 bases between them. The germline V gene encodes CDR1 SGDLS and CDR2 YYNGEE. The CDR3 totals 13 residues. DNA for the CDR3: TGTGCCAGCAGCGTATGGGGGGGTACTGAAGCTTTCTTT. Translating gives CASSVWGGTEAFF.

The CDR3 is CAISGGREQYF. In DNA form, the CDR3 reads TGTGCCATCAGTGGGGGGCGCGAGCAGTACTTC. The chain couples TRBV10-3 to TRBJ2-7; maybe TRBD1 (6 bases). V lost 4 bases and J lost 6, with 7 bases in between. CDR1 is ENHRY, CDR2 SYGVKD, per germline. The CDR3 has 11 residues.

The J gene is TRBJ1-4, the V gene TRBV5-1; D unclear. Germline values: CDR1 SGHRS, CDR2 YFSETQ. The CDR3 consists of 14 residues. The V and J ends lost 7 bases and 3 bases respectively, with 13 bases between them. The CDR3: CASGGGDSNEKLFF. DNA of the CDR3: TGCGCCAGCGGAGGTGGGGATTCTAATGAAAAACTGTTTTTT.

The CDR3 sequence: CASSSSTGESYGYTF. The CDR3 DNA reads as TGTGCCAGCAGCTCCTCGACAGGGGAAAGCTATGGCTACACCTTC. The chain recombines TRBV27 with TRBJ1-2; 8 nucleotides line up with TRBD1. The length of the CDR3 is 15 residues. V trimming: 6 bases; J trimming: 4 bases; junction bases outside the gene matches: 10. Looked up from germline, CDR1 is MNHEY and CDR2 is SMNVEV (reference sequence).

The chain links TRBV9 to TRBJ2-3; 8 nucleotides match TRBD1. J was trimmed by 2 bases and V by 3 bases; bases with no gene match: 5. Germline V lookup: CDR1 SGDLS, CDR2 YYNGEE. The length of the CDR3 is 15 residues. The CDR3 spells CASSGGDRITDTQYF. The CDR3 region has the DNA TGTGCCAGCAGCGGCGGGGACAGGATCACAGATACGCAGTATTTT.

This clone was seen more than once but under ten times. The chain has TRBV5-4 and TRBJ2-6, with TRBD1 identical over 7 bases. Per the germline V gene, CDR1 is SGHNT and CDR2 is YYREEE (reference sequence). Trimming at V came to 1 base and at J to 2 bases, leaving 0 bases not matched to a gene. This CDR3 comprises 15 residues. CDR3 loop: CASSLTGAGANVLTF. CDR3 DNA sequence: TGTGCCAGCAGCTTGACAGGGGCTGGGGCCAACGTCCTGACTTTC.